This T cell receptor beta chain was observed in a study of blood T cell repertoires in COVID-19. CDR3 length: 16 amino acids. V gave up 4 bases and J gave up 1 base; unmatched junction bases: 5. Per the germline V gene, CDR1 is SGHRS and CDR2 is YFSETQ. TCRdb's copy holds only in-frame clones and misses some; the assay was immunoSEQ multiplex PCR. This table holds about 59,000 clones, more than 85% found once. The chain joins TRBV5-1 to TRBJ2-3; TRBD2 aligns across 11 bases. The sample consisted of peripheral blood. This clonotype was sampled from an elderly man in a cohort sampled during active COVID-19. CDR3 protein: CASSPGTSGRTDTQYF. The CDR3 DNA sequence: TGCGCCAGCAGCCCCGGGACTAGCGGACGCACAGATACGCAGTATTTT.